The clone carrying this T cell receptor beta chain was detected ten times or more. The sample comes from a study of blood T cell repertoires in COVID-19. Study-level background: The United States, Italy and Spain supplied acute and convalescent COVID-19 samples. T cells, B-cell-depleted T cells, or PBMCs supplied cDNA or gDNA.

CDR3 length: 9 amino acids. V gave up 4 bases and J gave up 9 bases, with 4 bases separating them. Per the germline V gene, CDR1 is SNHLY and CDR2 is FYNNEI. Original methodology: Amplifying reference gene primers gave estimates of nucleated cell counts. Sequenced by immunoSEQ multiplex PCR; TCRdb stores in-frame clones only, minus some. That table gives V, J and clone size, and the DNA gave D and trimming. The sample consists of 350,000 to 550,000 clones, around 89% of them appearing once. The sample was peripheral blood. This rearrangement joins TRBV2 to TRBJ2-7; D gene uncertain. The clonotype comes from a woman in her 30s with acute or convalescent COVID-19. The CDR3 here is CASSGAQYF. As DNA, the CDR3 is TGTGCCAGCAGTGGGGCGCAGTACTTC.